This record looks at one T cell receptor (beta chain) sequence and its context. Its antigen is currently not known. No clone much larger than this one lies a single base away; base qualities are absent. CDR1 and CDR2, per the germline V gene (reference sequence), are LNHDA and SQIVND. From the cysteine up to the phenylalanine, the CDR3 has a length of 14 residues. The entry retains the CDR3 DNA only, 42 bases that are in frame from base 1. V lost 5 bases and J lost 3 bases; the stretch between them is 13 bases long. This entry comes from a study of CD8 T cell repertoires and HIV-1 epitope variants (dated by TCRdb to the early 2020s). Context from the whole study: T cells were stimulated in separate culture wells with each of twenty-five peptides representing autologous and known Gag and Nef epitope variants. The epitopes tested were three Gag epitope families plus Nef HW9 and YT9. An aliquot of 1M T cells was saved as an uncultured baseline condition, separate from the roughly 80 T cell cultures. T cells were enriched using the EasySep Human T Cell Enrichment Kit and were co-cultured with equal numbers of autologous T cell-negative cells serving as antigen-presenting cells. Cultures ran for 9 to 11 days in IMDM with gentamicin, with half-media changes on days 3 and 7 adding IL-2, IL-7 and IL-15. A total of over 65 T cell cultures were run, with each culture condition done in triplicate except for one peptide, which was done in duplicate. The control conditions were a CMV, EBV and flu peptide pool, the Ebola AY9 epitope as a negative control, and a well with no peptide. The paper's findings and limits, for the study overall: Of the nine antigen-specific TCR beta clonotypes identified, roughly 6 appeared cross-reactive for autologous or known escape epitope variants. The Nef KF9 family was recognized by five clonotypes and the HW9 family by one, and no responses to the TAALDMSHF plasma variant were observed. The assay could identify only TCR beta chains and pointed to proliferation in response to antigen, not to T cell function or cytokine profile.

The EasySep Human CD8+ T Cell Enrichment Kit was used on day 10 to isolate CD8+ T cells from every culture. Sequencing of TCR beta CDR3 regions was performed at survey depth on the immunoSEQ platform. The QIAamp DNA micro kit was used to extract genomic DNA from every cultured and uncultured CD8+ T cell population. The authors' analysis ran thus. Samples with under 5,000 productive reads were excluded, and this exclusion removed about 7% of the 75 HIV peptide-stimulated cultures. A MANAFEST web app trimmed sequences to CDR3 and removed nonproductive sequences, CDR3s under 5 amino acids, and those not starting C or ending F/W. Clonotypes were classified as antigen-specific only if expansion was observed in at least 2 of 3 replicates versus the no-peptide control at FDR 0.01, only within one epitope family. In addition, a specific clonotype needed a frequency at least fivefold higher than in wells stimulated with peptides from other epitope families. Here the immuneACCESS table is served through TCRdb, limited to in-frame sequences with V and J called. Missing clones are a known gap in these copies; in checked studies unresolved V genes cover under half, and the rest lacks a known reason. V, J and clone size are taken as reported in that table, and D and trimming were inferred from the DNA itself. Recorded for this sample are about 95,000 clones; roughly four fifths of them occurred a single time. The biggest ten clones account for 20% to 30% of the sample.

The chain was built from TRBV19 and TRBJ1-1; matching of 6 bases hints at TRBD1 as the D gene. Specimen: uncultured baseline CD8+ T cells from peripheral blood mononuclear cells (PBMCs). The receptor was derived from a male donor with HIV. The DNA is TGTGCCAGTAGTGTACAGGGAGGGTACACTGAAGCTTTCTTT. Translation gives CASSVQGGYTEAFF.